These 3 T cell receptor beta chains were all obtained from the same sample, sequenced in a study of blood T cells in healthy people across ages. Through a sample-barcoded 5' primer and a J-beta primer mix, a second PCR was run for about 6 to 11 cycles. TCRdb recomputed calls from the 5' RACE reads with MiXCR, one row per CDR3 protein. The data contain fewer than 800,000 distinct CDR3 sequences, about 32% of them singletons. Sequencing used blood. All receptors derive from a woman of 80 years or more in good health.

This clonotype was observed many times. The chain links TRBV20-1 to TRBJ2-3, with TRBD2 as a possible D gene (6 bases). This CDR3 region has 14 residues. V lost 0 bases and J 4 bases, leaving 11 bases between the germline ends. CDR1 is DFQATT and CDR2 is SNEGSKA in the germline V gene (reference sequence). The CDR3 loop reads CSARDPRDSDTQYF. Here the CDR3 DNA reads TGCAGTGCTAGAGACCCCCGGGACTCAGATACGCAGTATTTT.

Note on this clonotype: A much larger clonotype is one base distant, so this may be a read error. The chain recombines TRBV5-1 with TRBJ2-1; 13 bases map to TRBD2. Trimming cost V 4 bases and J 13 bases; bases outside gene matches: 17. The germline V gene has CDR1 SGHRS and CDR2 YFSETQ. This CDR3 region has 17 residues. The CDR3 loop is CASSPTSGGALWKTQFF. In DNA form, the CDR3 reads TGCGCCAGCAGCCCTACTAGCGGGGGGGCCTTGTGGAAGACCCAGTTCTTC.

Details on this clonotype: A much larger clone is a single base away; this may be a read error. The chain employs TRBV10-3 and TRBJ2-7; D gene unclear. Trimming cost V 4 bases and J 7 bases, with 8 bases left between them. CDR3 length: 11 amino acids. Looked up from germline, CDR1 is ENHRY and CDR2 is SYGVKD. The CDR3 DNA follows: TGTGCCATCAGTGTACAGCTTGAGCAGTACTTC. It codes for CAISVQLEQYF.